The 29 T cell receptor beta chains below come from one sample, sequenced in a study of sequential checkpoint blockade in melanoma. Sequencing was performed with immunoSEQ multiplex PCR; in TCRdb, only in-frame clones are kept and a portion is missing. The table records tens of thousands of clones, around 82% of them present only once. As for treatment: randomized to nivolumab then ipilimumab (arm A) or the reverse (arm B). The material sequenced was CD8+ T cells sorted from blood (inferred from file names), taken from a patient given nivolumab and ipilimumab in sequence. These receptors were taken from a human donor with melanoma.

The V gene is TRBV5-6, the J gene TRBJ2-5; unclear D gene. CDR3 length equals 14 residues. Trimming stripped 1 base from V and 5 bases from J, with 12 bases between. Germline assignment: CDR1 SGHDT and CDR2 YYEEEE. This CDR3 is CASSLTHRRETQYF. In DNA form, the CDR3 reads TGTGCCAGCAGCTTGACCCATCGGCGGGAGACCCAGTACTTC. Full variable domain (remainder filled in from reference TRBV5-6 and TRBJ2-5): DAGVTQSPTHLIKTRGQQVTLRCSPKSGHDTVSWYQQALGQGPQFIFQYYEEEERQRGNFPDRFSGHQFPNYSSELNVNALLLGDSALYLCASSLTHRRETQYFGPGTRLLVL.

CDR3 amino acids: CASSQTSGSYEQYF. The CDR3 DNA sequence: TGCGCCAGCAGTCAGACTAGCGGTTCCTACGAGCAGTACTTC. This chain connects TRBV10-2 to TRBJ2-7; 9 bases fit TRBD2. With 5 bases clipped from V and 1 base from J, the junction kept 3 bases outside the gene matches. The CDR3 loop spans 14 amino acids. CDR1 is WSHSY and CDR2 is SAAADI in the germline V gene.

The chain joins TRBV29-1 to TRBJ2-1; D might be TRBD1 (6 bases). Germline CDR1 and CDR2: SQVTM and ANQGSEA. V lost 3 bases and J 4 bases, leaving 10 bases between the germline ends. The CDR3 length is 13 residues. The CDR3 reads CSVEGAVYNEQFF. The CDR3 DNA is TGCAGCGTTGAGGGGGCAGTATACAATGAGCAGTTCTTC.

This chain connects TRBV9 to TRBJ2-1, with 9 bases fitting TRBD2. This CDR3 has 15 residues. Germline CDR1 reads SGDLS; CDR2 reads YYNGEE. V lost 4 bases to trimming and J lost 6 bases; unmatched junction nucleotides: 8. The chain's CDR3 is CASSPKSGRSNEQFF. The CDR3 DNA reads TGTGCCAGCAGCCCAAAGAGCGGGAGGTCCAATGAGCAGTTCTTC.

Turning to this clone: Other DNA sequences in the same sample also yield this CDR3. V usage is TRBV6-5 and J usage is TRBJ1-2, with 7 bases lining up with TRBD1. The J segment lost 10 bases and the V segment lost 5 bases, leaving 13 bases of the junction unmatched. The CDR3 spans 14 residues. Germline CDR1 reads MNHEY; CDR2 reads SVGAGI. The CDR3 loop is CASSQGGSLSFYTF. Written as DNA, the CDR3 is TGTGCCAGCAGTCAAGGGGGCTCTTTATCCTTCTACACCTTC.

The chain links TRBV7-2 to TRBJ1-1; no firm D call. V lost 5 bases and J 10 bases, leaving 29 bases between the germline ends. This CDR3 region has 17 residues. The germline CDR1 and CDR2 sequences are SGHTA and FQGNSA. The CDR3 loop is CASSPFGAGSAPQVAFF. In DNA form, the CDR3 reads TGTGCCAGCAGCCCCTTCGGTGCCGGGAGCGCACCCCAGGTAGCTTTCTTT.

This clone was counted a few times. The rearrangement joins TRBV6-6 to TRBJ2-1, with TRBD1 as a possible D gene (6 bases). The CDR3 consists of 16 residues. V gave up 6 bases and J gave up 2 bases, with 17 bases separating them. Germline assignment: CDR1 MNHNY and CDR2 SVGAGI (reference sequence). The CDR3 spells CASRRLGAQAYNEQFF. The DNA of the CDR3 is TGTGCCAGCAGACGACTGGGGGCTCAAGCCTACAATGAGCAGTTCTTC.

This clone has a handful of counts. This rearrangement joins TRBV7-3 to TRBJ1-1; TRBD1 agrees at 7 bases. Germline values: CDR1 SGHTA, CDR2 FQGTGA. The trim removed 5 bases at V and 0 bases at J, leaving 0 bases unmatched. The CDR3 is 13 amino acids. The CDR3 spells CASSGTVNTEAFF. The CDR3 nucleotides read TGTGCCAGCAGCGGGACAGTGAACACTGAAGCTTTCTTT. The full variable domain, its missing parts supplied by reference TRBV7-3 and TRBJ1-1, is GAGVSQTPSNKVTEKGKYVELRCDPISGHTALYWYRQSLGQGPEFLIYFQGTGAADDSGLPNDRFFAVRPEGSVSTLKIQRTERGDSAVYLCASSGTVNTEAFFGQGTRLTVV.

As regards this clone: Mismatch with germline at one junction end may stem from a read error. Other DNA sequences in this specimen translate into the identical CDR3. The CDR3, as DNA: TGTGCTAGCAGCGGGGGGACAGACTACACAGATACGCAGTATTTT. Its translation: CASSGGTDYTDTQYF. The V gene is TRBV11-3, the J gene TRBJ2-3, with 9 bases fitting TRBD2. The CDR3 is 15 amino acids. The germline gives CDR1 SGHNT, CDR2 YENEEA.

This clone was observed a single time. This sequence joins TRBV15 and TRBJ2-3; D remains ambiguous. Deletions cut 1 base from V and 2 bases from J, with 10 bases between. CDR1 LNHNV and CDR2 YYDKDF come from the germline V gene (reference sequence). The CDR3 is 15 amino acids. The CDR3 loop reads CATSRVGETTDTQYF. The CDR3 nucleotides read TGTGCCACCAGCAGAGTAGGAGAGACCACAGATACGCAGTATTTT.

The gene calls are TRBV28 and TRBJ1-2; D is perhaps TRBD1 (6 bases). Germline V gene data show CDR1 as MDHEN and CDR2 as SYDVKM. This CDR3 is built from 13 residues. The V gene lost 6 bases and the J gene lost 5 bases, with 13 bases spanning the gap. The CDR3 DNA sequence: TGTGCCAGCAGGAACAGGGTATGGTATGGCTACACCTTC. Translated: CASRNRVWYGYTF.

This clone was seen just once. The rearrangement links TRBV6-5 to TRBJ1-6; possibly TRBD1 for D (6 bases). Germline CDR1 reads MNHEY; CDR2 reads SVGAGI. V was shortened by 0 bases and J by 8 bases, with 11 bases between the two germline ends. The CDR3 extends over 15 amino acids. The CDR3 protein is CASSYSGGRDSPLHF. The CDR3 DNA reads as TGTGCCAGCAGTTACTCGGGGGGGCGAGATTCACCCCTCCACTTT.

The chain recombines TRBV5-1 with TRBJ2-5; perhaps TRBD2 as D (7 bases). This CDR3 contains 15 residues. V dropped 4 bases and J dropped 2 bases, with 15 bases sitting between them. CDR1 is SGHRS and CDR2 is YFSETQ in the germline V gene. In DNA, the CDR3 is TGCGCCAGCAGCCGACTAGGGGGGGATCAAGAGACCCAGTACTTC. Protein: CASSRLGGDQETQYF.

This clone was counted a few times. This chain joins TRBV5-1 and TRBJ2-7; 14 nucleotides line up with TRBD2. CDR1 is SGHRS and CDR2 is YFSETQ in the germline V gene. V trimming: 0 bases; J trimming: 5 bases; junction bases outside the gene matches: 4. This CDR3 contains 16 residues. The CDR3 reads CASSLETSGRADEQYF. The CDR3 nucleotides read TGCGCCAGCAGCTTGGAGACTAGCGGGAGGGCCGACGAGCAGTACTTC.

DNA for the CDR3: TGTGCCATATCCTCTGGAAACACCATATATTTT. Translation: CAISSGNTIYF. The rearrangement links TRBV28 to TRBJ1-3; D uncertain. The V gene's germline CDR1 is MDHEN and CDR2 SYDVKM. Trimming cost V 10 bases and J 0 bases, with 4 bases left between them. The CDR3 is 11 residues long. The full variable domain, its missing parts supplied by reference TRBV28 and TRBJ1-3, is DVKVTQSSRYLVKRTGEKVFLECVQDMDHENMFWYRQDPGLGLRLIYFSYDVKMKEKGDIPEGYSVSREKKERFSLILESASTNQTSMYLCAISSGNTIYFGEGSWLTVV.

The chain uses TRBV18 and TRBJ2-2; a possible D gene is TRBD1 (6 bases). Per germline, CDR1 KGHSH and CDR2 LQKENI. The CDR3 consists of 15 residues. V lost 3 bases and J 1 base, leaving 9 bases between the germline ends. CDR3 protein: CASSPRQVNTGELFF. CDR3 in DNA: TGTGCCAGCTCACCCCGACAGGTGAACACCGGGGAGCTGTTTTTT. The whole variable domain, filled in from reference TRBV18 and TRBJ2-2, reads NAGVMQNPRHLVRRRGQEARLRCSPMKGHSHVYWYRQLPEEGLKFMVYLQKENIIDESGMPKERFSAEFPKEGPSILRIQQVVRGDSAAYFCASSPRQVNTGELFFGEGSRLTVL.

This chain links TRBV9 with TRBJ1-1; D unclear. Germline V gives CDR1 SGDLS, CDR2 YYNGEE. Trimming removed 1 base at V and 5 bases at J, with 12 bases between. The CDR3 is 14 amino acids. In nucleotides, the CDR3 is TGTGCCAGCAGCGTAACGGGGTTGGATACTGAAGCTTTCTTT. Its translation is CASSVTGLDTEAFF.

This sequence joins TRBV5-1 and TRBJ2-4; tentatively, D is TRBD2 (6 bases). With 3 bases removed from V and 0 bases from J, the gap between germline ends came to 16 bases. Looked up from germline, CDR1 is SGHRS and CDR2 is YFSETQ. The CDR3 has 17 amino acids. Here the CDR3 DNA reads TGCGCCAGCAGCTGGGGGGAACGGCAACTAGCCAAAAACATTCAGTACTTC. As protein: CASSWGERQLAKNIQYF.

V and J are TRBV28 and TRBJ2-7; 8 nucleotides align to TRBD2. The germline gives CDR1 MDHEN, CDR2 SYDVKM. The CDR3 loop spans 16 amino acids. V shed 0 bases, J shed 0 bases, and the junction held 4 bases outside the gene matches. CDR3 region: CASSLWSSGISYEQYF. CDR3 nucleotides: TGTGCCAGCAGTTTATGGAGTAGCGGGATCTCCTACGAGCAGTACTTC.

V usage is TRBV6-1 and J usage is TRBJ2-5; 10 bases are a match to TRBD1. V dropped 3 bases and J dropped 4; count of bases not matched to a gene: 5. This CDR3 has 15 residues. In germline, CDR1 is MNHNS, CDR2 SASEGT. DNA for the CDR3: TGTGCCAGCAGTGAGCCGGGACAGGGGAGAGAGACCCAGTACTTC. This translates into CASSEPGQGRETQYF.

This chain uses TRBV11-3 with TRBJ2-1; 8 bases agree with TRBD1. The CDR3 is 16 amino acids. The junction had 7 bases not matched to a gene; V was cut back by 0 bases and J by 6 bases. Germline-derived CDR1 and CDR2 are SGHNT and YENEEA. CDR3 residues: CASSLDVNRGVNEQFF. In DNA form, the CDR3 reads TGTGCCAGCAGCTTAGATGTGAACAGGGGGGTCAATGAGCAGTTCTTC.

The chain combines TRBV19 with TRBJ2-4, with a weak D call TRBD1 (6 bases). V lost 7 bases and J lost 5, with 18 bases in between. The CDR3 has 15 amino acids. Germline V gene data show CDR1 as LNHDA and CDR2 as SQIVND (reference sequence). CDR3 sequence: CASIKQGFGENIQYF. CDR3 DNA: TGTGCCAGTATCAAACAGGGTTTCGGGGAAAACATTCAGTACTTC.

This clone was observed a single time. The chain recombines TRBV7-2 with TRBJ2-5, with 7 bases matching TRBD1. The germline V gene encodes CDR1 SGHTA and CDR2 FQGNSA. This CDR3 is built from 14 residues. The trim removed 5 bases at V and 7 bases at J, leaving 10 bases unmatched. The CDR3 here is CASSRDRGSGTQYF. DNA of the CDR3: TGTGCCAGCAGCAGGGACAGAGGTTCCGGGACCCAGTACTTC.

The chain joins TRBV11-2 to TRBJ2-5; D is undetermined. The J call may be faulty, since TRBJ2-7 better matches the DNA end. This CDR3 has 11 amino acids. Germline V gene lookup returns CDR1 SGHAT and CDR2 FQNNGV. CDR3 nucleotides: TGTGCCAGCAGCTCATTGCGCGAGCAGTACTTC. The encoded protein is CASSSLREQYF.

V gene TRBV5-8 combines with J gene TRBJ2-2; 12 bases match TRBD2. J was trimmed by 7 bases and V by 3 bases; bases with no gene match: 10. This CDR3 contains 17 residues. Germline V gives CDR1 SGHTS, CDR2 YDEGEE. CDR3: CASSSGRLAGALGELFF. As DNA, the CDR3 is TGTGCCAGCAGCTCTGGGCGACTAGCGGGAGCACTCGGGGAGCTGTTTTTT. Full variable domain (outside the CDR3, taken from reference TRBV5-8 and TRBJ2-2): EAGVTQSPTHLIKTRGQQATLRCSPISGHTSVYWYQQALGLGLQFLLWYDEGEERNRGNFPPRFSGRQFPNYSSELNVNALELEDSALYLCASSSGRLAGALGELFFGEGSRLTVL.

The V gene is TRBV9, the J gene TRBJ2-1, with a possible D match to TRBD2 (6 bases). Trimming removed 0 bases at V and 9 bases at J, with 13 bases between. CDR1 SGDLS and CDR2 YYNGEE come from the germline V gene. This CDR3 is built from 14 residues. The CDR3 coding sequence is TGTGCCAGCAGCGTAGGACTAGGAATGGTTGAGCAGTTCTTC. It codes for CASSVGLGMVEQFF.

In DNA, the CDR3 is TGTGCCAGCAGCCAACGGGACAGACAGAACACTGAAGCTTTCTTT. This translates into CASSQRDRQNTEAFF. The chain carries TRBV16 and TRBJ1-1, with 7 bases matching TRBD1. The CDR3 is 15 residues long. The germline V gene has CDR1 KGHSY and CDR2 FQNENV. Trimming took 2 bases from V and 1 from J; bases not matched to a gene: 4.

This clone showed up just a few times. This rearrangement joins TRBV19 to TRBJ1-2; D is unclear. V lost 9 bases to trimming and J lost 4 bases, with 12 bases between them. CDR3 length equals 12 residues. The germline V gene has CDR1 LNHDA and CDR2 SQIVND (reference sequence). CDR3 in DNA: TGTGCCAGCAGCCCAGGTCGCTATGGCTACACCTTC. As protein: CASSPGRYGYTF.

The chain carries TRBV9 and TRBJ1-1; D uncertain. Deletions cut 3 bases from V and 1 base from J, with 7 bases between. This CDR3 comprises 13 residues. Germline CDR1 is SGDLS and CDR2 is YYNGEE. In DNA form, the CDR3 reads TGTGCCAGCAGCGCGGTTCCGAACACTGAAGCTTTCTTT. This codes for CASSAVPNTEAFF.